Given below is one TCR beta chain in context. The data were taken from a study of early T cells in non-severe SARS-CoV-2 infection. TCRdb redid the calling of the 5' RACE reads with MiXCR, one entry per CDR3 protein. The top ten clones hold approximately 4.1% of a sample with tens of thousands of distinct CDR3 sequences, about 7% of them seen once. Germline CDR1 reads GTSNPN; CDR2 reads SVGIG (reference sequence). This CDR3 is 15 amino acids long. Between the trimmed V and J ends, which lost 0 bases and 2 bases, there was a span of 11 bases. Sequencing was done on a sample of whole blood. This sequence was found in an adult who was a healthcare worker with PCR-confirmed SARS-CoV-2 infection or an uninfected control (not recorded which). The chain is built from TRBV30 and TRBJ2-1; D is undetermined. In DNA, the CDR3 is TGTGCCTGGAGTGTTTGGTCTCACCCCTACAATGAGCAGTTCTTC. This gives the protein CAWSVWSHPYNEQFF.